This TCR beta chain was observed in a study of cytomegalovirus exposure and HLA in healthy donors. Overall study results and limits: Later, an analysis showed that TCR beta chains associated with HLA were more clonally expanded than others that were equally common. Immune exposure information comprised only CMV serostatus. Links to common viral pathogens appeared, in a later analysis, for several of the most significant clusters. At a 0.05 false discovery rate, a later analysis found some 18,000 TCR beta sequences to be associated with HLA alleles.

Germline V gives CDR1 LNHDA, CDR2 SQIVND (reference sequence). V lost 4 bases and J lost 5, with 13 bases in between. The CDR3 runs 14 residues. Remarks on this clone: What it binds is not known.

Primers for the PCR totalled 60 Vbeta and 13 Jbeta. Assay used: immunoSEQ multiplex PCR; TCRdb lists only in-frame clones, some missing. The sample comprises more than 100,000 clones, 75% to 85% of which are singletons, and 1% rests with the top ten. This chain links TRBV19 with TRBJ2-3; D perhaps matches TRBD2 (6 bases). The source material was PBMCs. The source is a man in his forties in good health and CMV-seronegative. The CDR3 loop is CASSTTWRGDTQYF. CDR3 DNA: TGTGCCAGTAGTACTACCTGGAGGGGAGATACGCAGTATTTT.